The next 30 T cell receptor beta chains were all read from a single sample in a study of blood T cell repertoires in COVID-19. The data were produced by immunoSEQ multiplex PCR, yet TCRdb's version contains in-frame clones alone and is incomplete. Among about 100,000 clones listed, approximately 83% were seen once. The sequenced material came from PBMCs or T cells enriched from blood (not recorded which). The receptors derive from a woman aged 50 to 60 who had recovered from COVID-19.

This chain uses TRBV6-5 with TRBJ2-5; 8 bases line up with TRBD1. The CDR3 has 14 amino acids. Germline V CDR1 and CDR2: MNHEY, SVGAGI. J gave up 3 bases and V 2 bases, and 2 bases lay outside the gene matches. The CDR3 coding sequence is TGTGCCAGCAGTTACCAGGACAGGGAAGAGACCCAGTACTTC. Its protein product is CASSYQDREETQYF.

The J gene is TRBJ2-6, the V gene TRBV15; D uncertain. Germline V gene lookup returns CDR1 LNHNV and CDR2 YYDKDF (reference sequence). V was trimmed by 6 bases and J by 2 bases, leaving 11 bases between them. The CDR3 covers 15 residues. This chain's CDR3 is CATSKRDPGANVLTF. DNA of the CDR3: TGTGCCACCAGTAAAAGAGATCCTGGGGCCAACGTCCTGACTTTC.

The genes are TRBV10-3 and TRBJ2-7; 7 bases line up with TRBD1. Trimming took 4 bases from V and 0 from J; bases not matched to a gene: 0. Germline values: CDR1 ENHRY, CDR2 SYGVKD. The length of the CDR3 is 13 residues. The CDR3 nucleotides read TGTGCCATCAGTGGGGACAGCTCCTACGAGCAGTACTTC. Translating gives CAISGDSSYEQYF.

The chain couples TRBV2 to TRBJ1-1; 11 positions agree with TRBD1. This CDR3 contains 13 residues. The V segment lost 5 bases and the J segment 6 bases; nucleotides outside the gene matches: 2. Germline CDR1 is SNHLY and CDR2 is FYNNEI. As DNA, the CDR3 is TGTGCCAGCAGTCGGACAGGGGGCCCTGAAGCTTTCTTT. It codes for CASSRTGGPEAFF.

The chain has TRBV13 and TRBJ1-1, with 7 bases fitting TRBD1. The V segment lost 5 bases and the J segment 1 base; nucleotides outside the gene matches: 10. From germline, CDR1 is PRHDT and CDR2 FYEKMQ (reference sequence). The CDR3 consists of 16 residues. CDR3 region: CASSRWDRQTNTEAFF. The CDR3 region has the DNA TGTGCCAGCAGCCGCTGGGACAGACAAACGAACACTGAAGCTTTCTTT. Supplemented by reference TRBV13 and TRBJ1-1, the full variable domain reads AAGVIQSPRHLIKEKRETATLKCYPIPRHDTVYWYQQGPGQDPQFLISFYEKMQSDKGSIPDRFSAQQFSDYHSELNMSSLELGDSALYFCASSRWDRQTNTEAFFGQGTRLTVV.

This clone was seen once. V gene TRBV5-1 combines with J gene TRBJ1-1; the D is unclear. Germline CDR1 and CDR2: SGHRS and YFSETQ. The CDR3 runs 15 residues. Trimming shortened V by 1 base and J by 0 bases, and 10 bases separated the two germline ends. The CDR3 loop reads CASSLQEFMNTEAFF. The CDR3 DNA is TGCGCCAGCAGCTTGCAGGAATTTATGAACACTGAAGCTTTCTTT.

CDR3: CASSSTAETQYF. The CDR3 DNA is TGTGCCAGCAGCTCTACCGCGGAGACCCAGTACTTC. V usage is TRBV7-9 and J usage is TRBJ2-5; D ambiguous. With 4 bases removed from V and 5 bases from J, the gap between germline ends came to 8 bases. Germline CDR1 SEHNR, CDR2 FQNEAQ (reference sequence). This CDR3 has 12 residues.

This clone has a handful of counts. This sequence joins TRBV27 and TRBJ1-2; the D is unclear. The V gene lost 5 bases and the J gene lost 2 bases, with 15 bases spanning the gap. The germline V gene encodes CDR1 MNHEY and CDR2 SMNVEV (reference sequence). The CDR3 sequence is 15 residues long. The DNA for the CDR3 is TGTGCCAGCAGTCCAATAATGGGCGGGAACTATGGCTACACCTTC. It is translated as CASSPIMGGNYGYTF.

This rearrangement joins TRBV12-3 or TRBV12-4 to TRBJ2-1; D unresolved. The CDR3 runs 12 residues. Trimming left V 2 bases short and J 4 bases short, with 3 bases between. The chain's CDR3 is CASSLLYNEQFF. The CDR3 region has the DNA TGTGCCAGCAGTTTATTATACAATGAGCAGTTCTTC.

The chain carries TRBV11-2 and TRBJ1-2; D is undetermined. The CDR3 loop spans 15 amino acids. Germline V gene lookup returns CDR1 SGHAT and CDR2 FQNNGV. V was clipped by 0 bases and J by 2 bases, with 10 bases between them. CDR3 sequence: CASSLERRGNYGYTF. The DNA for the CDR3 is TGTGCCAGCAGCTTAGAGCGACGAGGGAACTATGGCTACACCTTC.

V and J are TRBV30 and TRBJ2-2; weak D call: TRBD1 (5 bases). V lost 0 bases and J lost 5, with 7 bases in between. CDR1 and CDR2 (germline): GTSNPN, SVGIG (reference sequence). The CDR3 is 13 amino acids. CDR3 bases: TGTGCCTGGAGTGTCCAGGGTACCGGGGAGCTGTTTTTT. Translation gives CAWSVQGTGELFF.

This sequence joins TRBV28 and TRBJ2-1; 7 bases fit TRBD2. V shed 3 bases and J 7 bases; nucleotides not matched to a gene: 6. The CDR3 covers 14 residues. Looked up from germline, CDR1 is MDHEN and CDR2 is SYDVKM. The CDR3 DNA sequence: TGTGCCAGCAGTTTGGCGGGAGTCCCGAATGAGCAGTTCTTC. Amino acids: CASSLAGVPNEQFF.

In regard to this clone: The junction shows a germline mismatch at one end, possibly a read error. The rearrangement uses TRBV29-1 and TRBJ1-3; D is ambiguous. The CDR3 has 12 amino acids. Germline CDR1 is SQVTM and CDR2 is ANQGSEA. The CDR3 here is CSVEDLGNTIYF. The CDR3 coding sequence is TGCAGCGTGGAAGACCTTGGAAACACCATATATTTT.

The chain is built from TRBV27 and TRBJ1-2, with D maybe TRBD1 (6 bases). This CDR3 region has 16 residues. Germline V gene sequence: CDR1 MNHEY, CDR2 SMNVEV (reference sequence). Trimming shortened V by 5 bases and J by 8 bases, and 24 bases separated the two germline ends. The CDR3 DNA sequence: TGTGCCAGCAGTGCCCTCGGGGGGGGCGCAGTTAGCGGCTACACCTTC. As protein: CASSALGGGAVSGYTF.

This chain joins TRBV28 and TRBJ1-4, with 7 nucleotides matching TRBD1. The CDR3 length is 14 residues. Germline V gene data show CDR1 as MDHEN and CDR2 as SYDVKM. V was clipped by 9 bases and J by 13 bases; unmatched bases: 17. CDR3 sequence (DNA): TGTGCCAGTGAGGGGGCGGCCGTGAAATCGATACTGTTTTTT. Its protein is CASEGAAVKSILFF.

The rearrangement uses TRBV27 and TRBJ1-2, with 7 bases identical to TRBD1. The CDR3 runs 16 residues. Germline CDR1 is MNHEY and CDR2 is SMNVEV (reference sequence). The V and J ends lost 6 bases and 4 bases, in that order; junction bases with no gene match: 14. CDR3 in DNA: TGTGCCAGCAGACCTAGTGTAGGGGGCGCAGCCTATGGCTACACCTTC. As protein: CASRPSVGGAAYGYTF.

V usage is TRBV27 and J usage is TRBJ2-5; tentatively, D is TRBD2 (6 bases). Trimming shortened V by 2 bases and J by 4 bases, and 20 bases separated the two germline ends. The CDR3 runs to 17 residues. Germline V gene sequence: CDR1 MNHEY, CDR2 SMNVEV (reference sequence). The CDR3 here is CASSLRPQGGLGETQYF. In DNA, the CDR3 is TGTGCCAGCAGTTTAAGGCCGCAAGGAGGGCTGGGAGAGACCCAGTACTTC.

Only one count was recorded for this clone. This chain links TRBV6-5 with TRBJ2-7; 7 bases map to TRBD1. The CDR3 totals 16 residues. Germline loops: CDR1 MNHEY, CDR2 SVGAGI. V lost 0 bases to trimming and J lost 1 base; unmatched junction nucleotides: 6. Here the CDR3 reads CASSYSGRGSSYEQYF. The CDR3 bases are TGTGCCAGCAGTTACTCAGGCAGGGGGTCTTCCTACGAGCAGTACTTC.

The V and J genes are TRBV19 and TRBJ1-5; 11 nucleotides agree with TRBD1. V shed 8 bases, J shed 6 bases, and the junction held 0 bases outside the gene matches. CDR3 length equals 12 residues. Germline CDR1 reads LNHDA; CDR2 reads SQIVND (reference sequence). Here the CDR3 DNA reads TGTGCCAGTGGACAGGGGGCTCAGCCCCAGCATTTT. It translates to CASGQGAQPQHF.

V and J are TRBV9 and TRBJ2-5; D ambiguous. The CDR3 extends over 15 amino acids. Trimming removed 5 bases at V and 2 bases at J, with 16 bases between. From germline, CDR1 is SGDLS and CDR2 YYNGEE. The CDR3 region has the DNA TGTGCCAGCAGGCGGTCAGAATCCTTTCAAGAGACCCAGTACTTC. Translated: CASRRSESFQETQYF.

The chain is built from TRBV30 and TRBJ1-5; 9 bases fit TRBD1. CDR1 is GTSNPN and CDR2 is SVGIG in the germline V gene (reference sequence). This CDR3 has 16 amino acids. The junction had 8 bases not matched to a gene; V was cut back by 1 base and J by 4 bases. Here the CDR3 reads CAWSGGGGQGNQPQHF. For the CDR3, the DNA is TGTGCCTGGAGTGGGGGAGGCGGACAGGGGAATCAGCCCCAGCATTTT.

This chain uses TRBV10-1 with TRBJ2-1; D is possibly TRBD2 (5 bases). Germline loops: CDR1 WNHNN, CDR2 SYGVQD (reference sequence). The V end was cut by 6 bases, the J end by 14 bases, with 17 bases between. This CDR3 region has 12 residues. The DNA for the CDR3 is TGCGCCAGCAGCCCCGACGGGGTTAGAGAGTTCTTC. Translating it yields CASSPDGVREFF.

This clone came up a few times. The chain couples TRBV7-8 to TRBJ2-5, with 7 bases that match TRBD2. The CDR3 loop spans 16 amino acids. Germline V CDR1 and CDR2: SGHVS, FQNEAQ. The V segment lost 2 bases and the J segment 2 bases; nucleotides outside the gene matches: 8. As DNA, the CDR3 is TGTGCCAGCAGCTTACAAGGGCGGGGAGGGCAAGAGACCCAGTACTTC. As protein: CASSLQGRGGQETQYF.

The J gene is TRBJ2-1, the V gene TRBV5-1; the match to TRBD2 covers 14 bases. The germline V gene encodes CDR1 SGHRS and CDR2 YFSETQ. J lost 8 bases, V lost 5 bases, and 6 bases had no gene match. The CDR3 totals 15 residues. CDR3 in amino acids: CASSYGLAGGHEQFF. CDR3 DNA: TGCGCCAGCAGTTATGGACTAGCGGGAGGACATGAGCAGTTCTTC.

The chain recombines TRBV7-9 with TRBJ2-3, with TRBD2 identical over 15 bases. Germline V CDR1 and CDR2: SEHNR, FQNEAQ (reference sequence). The CDR3 sequence is 16 residues long. With V trimmed by 5 bases and J by 6 bases, 6 bases remained unmatched. CDR3 loop: CASSQGLAGGVDTQYF. CDR3 bases: TGTGCCAGCAGCCAGGGACTAGCGGGAGGCGTGGATACGCAGTATTTT.

This chain connects TRBV6-6 to TRBJ1-6; TRBD1 matches 8 bases. CDR1 and CDR2 (germline): MNHNY, SVGAGI (reference sequence). The junction had 5 bases not matched to a gene; V was cut back by 0 bases and J by 7 bases. The CDR3 contains 16 residues. As DNA, the CDR3 is TGTGCCAGCAGTTACTCGGGGGGACAGGTGAATTCACCCCTCCACTTT. Protein sequence: CASSYSGGQVNSPLHF.

V usage is TRBV21-1 and J usage is TRBJ1-2. TRBV21-1 is assigned pseudogene status. The CDR3 has 13 residues. The CDR3 nucleotides are TGTGCCAGCAGCAAAGAGGCGGGGGAGGGCTACACCTTC. Residues: CASSKEAGEGYTF.

The rearrangement joins TRBV30 to TRBJ1-6; TRBD1 matches at 7 bases. V lost 8 bases and J lost 6; bases outside the gene matches: 10. CDR1 is GTSNPN and CDR2 is SVGIG in the germline V gene (reference sequence). This CDR3 comprises 14 residues. The DNA for the CDR3 is TGTGCCCTCACCCGGGACAGCACTAATTCACCCCTCCACTTT. It encodes CALTRDSTNSPLHF.

This clone is judged large. The rearrangement uses TRBV19 and TRBJ2-5; the D gene is possibly TRBD1 (6 bases). CDR1 is LNHDA and CDR2 is SQIVND in the germline V gene (reference sequence). Trimming removed 3 bases from V and 7 bases from J, with 15 bases in between. The CDR3 has 14 amino acids. CDR3 residues: CASSIRGGWGTQYF. The CDR3 nucleotides read TGTGCCAGTAGTATCAGGGGCGGCTGGGGGACCCAGTACTTC.

This chain uses TRBV6-5 with TRBJ1-4, with a possible D match to TRBD1 (5 bases). Trimming shortened V by 2 bases and J by 0 bases, and 10 bases separated the two germline ends. This CDR3 region has 16 residues. CDR1 is MNHEY and CDR2 is SVGAGI in the germline V gene. The CDR3 loop is CASSYGAPTTNEKLFF. For the CDR3, the DNA is TGTGCCAGCAGTTACGGGGCACCTACAACTAATGAAAAACTGTTTTTT.